This is a list of T cell receptor beta chains from one sample in a study of blood T cell repertoires in COVID-19. Repertoires were generated with immunoSEQ multiplex PCR, while TCRdb's copy carries only in-frame clones and drops some. The data show approximately 150,000 clones, with 81% seen just once and 9.5% to 13% held by the top ten. Sample: peripheral blood. The receptors here all came from a human donor in a cohort sampled during active COVID-19. Both conserved end residues are part of each CDR3. Fields, in order: D gene, V gene, J gene, clone size, CDR3 protein, CDR3 DNA. D genes are given only for firm matches. Clone size is stated in some rows and not others, as once, few, many or a class when expanded.

.	TRBV11-1	TRBJ2-1	.	CASGPYGAYNEQFF	TGTGCCAGCGGGCCTTATGGGGCTTACAATGAGCAGTTCTTC
TRBD1	TRBV5-6	TRBJ2-2	.	CAGGTGGSRELFF	TGTGCGGGCGGGACAGGGGGCTCCCGGGAGCTGTTTTTT
.	TRBV27	TRBJ2-7	.	CASSLDSSYEQYF	TGTGCCAGCAGTTTGGACAGCTCCTACGAGCAGTACTTC
.	TRBV30	TRBJ1-3	.	CAWTRAQSLGTIYF	TGTGCCTGGACCAGGGCGCAAAGCCTTGGCACCATATATTTT
.	TRBV18	TRBJ1-1	.	CASSPGNTEAFF	TGTGCCAGCTCACCCGGGAACACTGAAGCTTTCTTT
.	TRBV3-1/TRBV3-2	TRBJ2-2	.	CASSERQNTGELFF	TGTGCCAGCAGCGAGAGACAGAACACCGGGGAGCTGTTTTTT
.	TRBV6-6	TRBJ2-5	.	CASISPGETQYF	TGTGCCAGCATTAGCCCTGGGGAGACCCAGTACTTC
TRBD2	TRBV7-9	TRBJ2-3	.	CASSAQTSGNSDTQYF	TGTGCCAGCAGCGCCCAGACTAGCGGGAACTCAGATACGCAGTATTTT
TRBD1	TRBV4-3	TRBJ2-7	.	CASSEDRANEQYF	TGCGCCAGCAGTGAGGACAGGGCAAACGAGCAGTACTTC
.	TRBV12-3/TRBV12-4	TRBJ2-7	.	CASSLDRAGEQYF	TGTGCCAGCAGTTTAGACAGGGCTGGTGAGCAGTACTTC
.	TRBV7-2	TRBJ1-5	.	CASSLFSSFQPQHF	TGTGCCAGCAGCTTATTTTCGAGTTTCCAGCCCCAGCATTTT
.	TRBV5-6	TRBJ1-5	.	CASSTSRERREPQHF	TGTGCCAGCAGCACCTCCAGGGAGAGGAGGGAGCCCCAGCATTTT
.	TRBV28	TRBJ1-5	.	CASSLLWALYSNQPQHF	TGTGCCAGCAGTTTACTCTGGGCCCTATATAGCAATCAGCCCCAGCATTTT
TRBD1	TRBV6-6	TRBJ2-3	.	CASSPGQGVVDTQYF	TGTGCCAGCAGTCCCGGACAGGGGGTTGTAGATACGCAGTATTTT
TRBD1	TRBV29-1	TRBJ1-1	.	CSVSGGTEEAFF	TGCAGCGTCTCAGGGGGGACGGAGGAAGCTTTCTTT
.	TRBV11-1	TRBJ2-5	.	CASSLEAVVQETQYF	TGTGCCAGCAGCTTAGAGGCGGTTGTGCAAGAGACCCAGTACTTC
.	TRBV5-5	TRBJ2-3	.	CASSFEEFRDTQYF	TGTGCCAGCAGCTTTGAGGAGTTTCGGGATACGCAGTATTTT
TRBD1	TRBV19	TRBJ2-7	.	CASSLSPGQGVYEQYF	TGTGCCAGTAGTCTCTCCCCGGGACAGGGGGTTTATGAGCAGTACTTC
TRBD2	TRBV7-6	TRBJ2-3	.	CASSPIAGPTDTQYF	TGTGCCAGCAGCCCCATAGCGGGGCCCACAGATACGCAGTATTTT
.	TRBV2	TRBJ1-3	.	CASSEISGGNTIYF	TGTGCCAGCAGTGAAATTAGCGGCGGAAACACCATATATTTT
.	TRBV4-3	TRBJ2-7	once	CASSHGDEQYF	TGCGCCAGCAGCCACGGGGACGAGCAGTACTTC
.	TRBV5-5	TRBJ2-7	once	CASNMGLGGYEQYF	TGTGCCAGCAACATGGGCCTCGGGGGTTACGAGCAGTACTTC
TRBD1	TRBV11-2	TRBJ2-1	.	CASSSYTGTANNEQFF	TGTGCCAGCAGCTCGTACACCGGGACAGCTAACAATGAGCAGTTCTTC
.	TRBV7-9	TRBJ1-2	.	CASSHTDTNYGYTF	TGTGCCAGCAGCCATACAGATACTAACTATGGCTACACCTTC
TRBD1	TRBV19	TRBJ1-4	.	CACDRDRGLGKLFF	TGTGCCTGCGACCGGGACAGGGGATTGGGAAAACTGTTTTTT
TRBD1	TRBV5-8	TRBJ2-3	.	CASSGGQFGTDTQYF	TGTGCCAGCAGCGGGGGACAGTTCGGCACAGATACGCAGTATTTT
TRBD2	TRBV30	TRBJ2-1	.	CAWSQGTSGNEQFF	TGTGCCTGGAGTCAGGGGACTAGCGGGAATGAGCAGTTCTTC
TRBD1	TRBV5-1	TRBJ2-1	.	CASSLEQGGNNEQFF	TGCGCCAGCAGCCTCGAACAGGGGGGAAACAATGAGCAGTTCTTC
TRBD1	TRBV10-1	TRBJ2-5	.	CASSAGTGGAKTQYF	TGCGCCAGCAGTGCTGGGACAGGGGGCGCGAAGACCCAGTACTTC
.	TRBV19	TRBJ1-2	.	CASSRAGVNYGYTF	TGTGCCAGTAGTAGGGCAGGGGTTAACTATGGCTACACCTTC
.	TRBV12-5	TRBJ2-2	.	CASGLGELGGRELFF	TGTGCTAGTGGTTTGGGGGAACTCGGAGGGAGGGAGCTGTTTTTT
TRBD2	TRBV3-1/TRBV3-2	TRBJ2-5	.	CASRGQDLWEGGETQYF	TGTGCCAGCAGGGGTCAGGATTTGTGGGAGGGAGGAGAGACCCAGTACTTC
.	TRBV9	TRBJ1-2	.	CASSAYGGRGSPPHYGYTF	TGTGCCAGCAGCGCCTATGGCGGGCGGGGGTCTCCTCCCCACTATGGCTACACCTTC
.	TRBV6-8	TRBJ1-1	once	CSVTGGWGTEAFF	TGTTCGGTAACAGGTGGATGGGGCACTGAAGCTTTCTTT
.	TRBV30	TRBJ2-2	.	CAWSRQGNTGELFF	TGTGCCTGGAGCCGGCAGGGTAACACCGGGGAGCTGTTTTTT
TRBD1	TRBV2	TRBJ1-6	few	CASSYGQGWEDSPLHF	TGTGCCAGCAGTTACGGACAGGGGTGGGAGGATTCACCCCTCCACTTT
.	TRBV18	TRBJ2-3	.	CASSAQQSGTDTQYF	TGTGCCAGCTCAGCGCAGCAGAGCGGCACAGATACGCAGTATTTT
.	TRBV4-1	TRBJ2-7	many	CASSQGSLTEQYF	TGCGCCAGCAGCCAAGGGTCACTAACCGAGCAGTACTTC
TRBD1	TRBV24-1	TRBJ1-5	.	CATSDRTGPIERPQHF	TGTGCCACCAGTGATCGGACAGGGCCCATCGAACGGCCCCAGCATTTT
TRBD1	TRBV5-6	TRBJ2-1	.	CASSLQGGKSYNEQFF	TGTGCCAGCAGTTTACAAGGGGGCAAATCATACAATGAGCAGTTCTTC
.	TRBV4-3	TRBJ2-7	once	CASSRQGSYEQYF	TGCGCCAGCAGCCGGCAGGGGTCCTACGAGCAGTACTTC
TRBD1	TRBV10-1	TRBJ2-1	.	CASSKTGGDEQFF	TGCGCCAGCAGTAAGACAGGGGGCGATGAGCAGTTCTTC
.	TRBV28	TRBJ1-2	.	CASSLGAYGYTF	TGTGCCAGCAGTTTGGGGGCCTATGGCTACACCTTC
.	TRBV7-9	TRBJ1-6	.	CASSKGGLDSPLHF	TGTGCCAGCAGCAAAGGGGGGCTCGATTCACCCCTCCACTTT
.	TRBV10-3	TRBJ2-5	.	CAIMASEETQYF	TGTGCCATCATGGCTAGCGAGGAGACCCAGTACTTC
TRBD2	TRBV7-8	TRBJ2-3	.	CASSTRLAGGTDTQYF	TGTGCCAGCAGCACTAGACTAGCGGGAGGTACAGATACGCAGTATTTT
TRBD1	TRBV19	TRBJ1-1	once	CASSRAYGTGGGTTEAFF	TGTGCCAGTAGTAGGGCCTACGGGACAGGTGGAGGGACGACTGAAGCTTTCTTT
.	TRBV19	TRBJ2-6	few	CASSRGGVTGANVLTF	TGTGCCAGTAGTCGAGGCGGAGTAACGGGGGCCAACGTCCTGACTTTC
TRBD1	TRBV19	TRBJ2-7	.	CATRQGAREQYF	TGTGCCACTCGACAGGGGGCGCGAGAGCAGTACTTC
TRBD1	TRBV30	TRBJ1-2	.	CAWSVGDRAPNIYGYTF	TGTGCCTGGAGTGTGGGGGACAGGGCCCCAAATATCTATGGCTACACCTTC